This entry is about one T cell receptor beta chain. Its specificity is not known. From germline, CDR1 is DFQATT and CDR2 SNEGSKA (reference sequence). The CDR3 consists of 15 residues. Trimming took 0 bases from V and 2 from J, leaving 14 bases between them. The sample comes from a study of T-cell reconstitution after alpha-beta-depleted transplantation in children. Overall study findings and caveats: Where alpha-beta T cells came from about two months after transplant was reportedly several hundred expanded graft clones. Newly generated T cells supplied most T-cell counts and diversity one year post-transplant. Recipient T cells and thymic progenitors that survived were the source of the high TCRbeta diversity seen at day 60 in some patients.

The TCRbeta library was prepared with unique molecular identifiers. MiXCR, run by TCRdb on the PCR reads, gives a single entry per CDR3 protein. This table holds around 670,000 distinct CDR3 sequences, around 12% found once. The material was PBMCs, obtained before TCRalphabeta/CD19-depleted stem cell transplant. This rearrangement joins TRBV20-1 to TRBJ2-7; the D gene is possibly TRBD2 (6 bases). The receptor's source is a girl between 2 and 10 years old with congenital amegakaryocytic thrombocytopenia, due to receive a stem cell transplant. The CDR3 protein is CSARDLATGAYEQYF. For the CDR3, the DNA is TGCAGTGCTAGAGATCTTGCCACGGGGGCCTACGAGCAGTACTTC.